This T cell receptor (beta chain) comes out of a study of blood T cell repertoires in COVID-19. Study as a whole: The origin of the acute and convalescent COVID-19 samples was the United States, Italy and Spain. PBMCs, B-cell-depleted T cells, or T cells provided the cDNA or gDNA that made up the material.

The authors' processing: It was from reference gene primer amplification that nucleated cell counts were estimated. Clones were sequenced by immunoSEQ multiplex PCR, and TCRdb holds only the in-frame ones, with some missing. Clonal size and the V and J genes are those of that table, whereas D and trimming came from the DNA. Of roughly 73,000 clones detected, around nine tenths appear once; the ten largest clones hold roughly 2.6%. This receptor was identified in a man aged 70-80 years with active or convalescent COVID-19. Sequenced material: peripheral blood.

CDR3 nucleotide sequence: TGTGCCAGTAGTATTGGTCAGCAGGGTCAGCCCCAGCATTTT. Protein: CASSIGQQGQPQHF. The rearrangement joins TRBV19 to TRBJ1-5; possible D gene TRBD1, 5 bases. V lost 3 bases, J lost 6 bases, and 12 bases lay in between. Germline CDR1 reads LNHDA; CDR2 reads SQIVND (reference sequence). The length of the CDR3 is 14 residues.